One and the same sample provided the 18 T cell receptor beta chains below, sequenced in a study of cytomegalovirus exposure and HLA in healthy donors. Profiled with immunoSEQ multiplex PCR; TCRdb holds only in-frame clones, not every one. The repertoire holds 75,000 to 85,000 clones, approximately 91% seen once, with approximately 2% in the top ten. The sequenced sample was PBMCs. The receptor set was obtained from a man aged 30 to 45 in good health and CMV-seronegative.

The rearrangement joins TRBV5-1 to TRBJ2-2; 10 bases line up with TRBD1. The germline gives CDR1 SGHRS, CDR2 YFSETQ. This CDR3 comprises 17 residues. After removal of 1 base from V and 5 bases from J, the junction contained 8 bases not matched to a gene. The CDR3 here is CASSLQHGTGETGELFF. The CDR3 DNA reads TGCGCCAGCAGCTTGCAGCACGGGACAGGGGAGACCGGGGAGCTGTTTTTT.

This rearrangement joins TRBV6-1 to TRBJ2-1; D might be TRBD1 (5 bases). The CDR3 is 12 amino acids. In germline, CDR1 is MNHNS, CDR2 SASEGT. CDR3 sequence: CGVDRSYNEQFF. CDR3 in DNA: TGTGGGGTAGACAGATCCTACAATGAGCAGTTCTTC.

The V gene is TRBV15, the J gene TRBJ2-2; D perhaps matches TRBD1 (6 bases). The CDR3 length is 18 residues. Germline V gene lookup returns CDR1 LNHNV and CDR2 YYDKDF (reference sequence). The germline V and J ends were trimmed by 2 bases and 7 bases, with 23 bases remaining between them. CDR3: CATSRHTASKQGGGELFF. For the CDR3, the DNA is TGTGCCACCAGCAGACATACAGCCAGTAAACAGGGTGGCGGGGAGCTGTTTTTT.

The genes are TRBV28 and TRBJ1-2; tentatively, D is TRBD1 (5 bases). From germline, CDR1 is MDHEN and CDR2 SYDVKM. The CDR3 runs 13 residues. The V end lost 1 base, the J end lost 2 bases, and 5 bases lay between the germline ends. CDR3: CASSLSGNYGYTF. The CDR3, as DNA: TGTGCCAGCAGTTTATCAGGGAACTATGGCTACACCTTC.

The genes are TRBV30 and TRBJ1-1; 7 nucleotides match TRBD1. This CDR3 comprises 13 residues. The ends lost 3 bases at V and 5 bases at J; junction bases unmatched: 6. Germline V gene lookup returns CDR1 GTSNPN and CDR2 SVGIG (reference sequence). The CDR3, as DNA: TGTGCCTGGAGGGCAGGGGGGAGTACTGAAGCTTTCTTT. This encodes CAWRAGGSTEAFF. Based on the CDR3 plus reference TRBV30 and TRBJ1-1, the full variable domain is SQTIHQWPATLVQPVGSPLSLECTVEGTSNPNLYWYRQAAGRGLQLLFYSVGIGQISSEVPQNLSASRPQDRQFILSSKKLLLSDSGFYLCAWRAGGSTEAFFGQGTRLTVV.

The CDR3 protein is CASSQKQGYAFF. The CDR3 DNA reads as TGTGCCAGCAGTCAGAAACAGGGGTATGCTTTCTTT. The rearrangement joins TRBV28 to TRBJ1-1; 7 bases agree with TRBD1. This CDR3 has 12 residues. V lost 5 bases, J lost 11 bases, and 8 bases stayed unmatched. Germline-derived CDR1 and CDR2 are MDHEN and SYDVKM.

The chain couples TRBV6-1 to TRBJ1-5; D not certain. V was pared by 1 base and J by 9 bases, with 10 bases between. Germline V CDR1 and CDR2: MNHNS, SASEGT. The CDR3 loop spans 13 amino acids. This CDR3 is CASSEEELSPQHF. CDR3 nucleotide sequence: TGTGCCAGCAGTGAAGAGGAGCTTTCGCCCCAGCATTTT.

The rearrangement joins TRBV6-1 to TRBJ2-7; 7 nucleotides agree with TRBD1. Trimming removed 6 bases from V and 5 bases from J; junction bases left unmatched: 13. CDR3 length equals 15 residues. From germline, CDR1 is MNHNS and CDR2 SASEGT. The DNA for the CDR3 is TGTGCCAGCAGCGCCAGGAGACAGGGTTCCGACGAGCAGTACTTC. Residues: CASSARRQGSDEQYF.

The CDR3 sequence: CASSLDRGFSLLSNYGYTF. The CDR3 DNA is TGTGCCAGCAGCTTAGACAGGGGTTTTTCCCTTCTGTCTAACTATGGCTACACCTTC. The rearrangement links TRBV7-2 to TRBJ1-2, with 7 bases fitting TRBD1. Trimming removed 1 base from V and 0 bases from J; junction bases left unmatched: 14. Germline values: CDR1 SGHTA, CDR2 FQGNSA. CDR3 size: 19 residues.

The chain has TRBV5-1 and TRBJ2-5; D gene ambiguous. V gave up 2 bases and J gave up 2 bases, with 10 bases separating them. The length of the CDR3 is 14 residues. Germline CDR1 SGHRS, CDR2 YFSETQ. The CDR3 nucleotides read TGCGCCAGCAGCTTCGGTGCCCTTCAAGAGACCCAGTACTTC. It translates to CASSFGALQETQYF.

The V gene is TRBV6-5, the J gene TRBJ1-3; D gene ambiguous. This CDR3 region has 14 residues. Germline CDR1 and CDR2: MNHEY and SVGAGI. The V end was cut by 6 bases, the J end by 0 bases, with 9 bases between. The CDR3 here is CASRASSSGNTIYF. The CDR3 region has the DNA TGTGCCAGCAGAGCAAGTAGCTCTGGAAACACCATATATTTT.

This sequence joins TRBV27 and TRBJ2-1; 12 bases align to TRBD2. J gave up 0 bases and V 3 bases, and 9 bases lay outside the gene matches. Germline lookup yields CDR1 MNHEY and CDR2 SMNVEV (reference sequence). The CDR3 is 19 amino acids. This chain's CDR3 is CASSLLTSGRVGSYNEQFF. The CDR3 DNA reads TGTGCCAGCAGTTTGTTGACTAGCGGGAGAGTAGGCTCCTACAATGAGCAGTTCTTC.

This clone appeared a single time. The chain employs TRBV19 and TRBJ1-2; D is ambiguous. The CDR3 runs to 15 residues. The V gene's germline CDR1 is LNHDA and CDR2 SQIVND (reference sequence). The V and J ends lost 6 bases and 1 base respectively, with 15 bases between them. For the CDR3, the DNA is TGTGCCAGTAGGCTATCGGGAAGCGATAACTATGGCTACACCTTC. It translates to CASRLSGSDNYGYTF. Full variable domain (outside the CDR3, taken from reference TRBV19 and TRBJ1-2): DGGITQSPKYLFRKEGQNVTLSCEQNLNHDAMYWYRQDPGQGLRLIYYSQIVNDFQKGDIAEGYSVSREKKESFPLTVTSAQKNPTAFYLCASRLSGSDNYGYTFGSGTRLTVV.

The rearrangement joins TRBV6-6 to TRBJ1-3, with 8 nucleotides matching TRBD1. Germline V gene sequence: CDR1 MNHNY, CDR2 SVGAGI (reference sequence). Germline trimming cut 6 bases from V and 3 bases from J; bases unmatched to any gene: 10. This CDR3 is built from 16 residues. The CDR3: CASSSFDRGSGNTIYF. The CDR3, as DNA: TGTGCCAGCAGCTCCTTCGACAGGGGAAGTGGAAACACCATATATTTT.

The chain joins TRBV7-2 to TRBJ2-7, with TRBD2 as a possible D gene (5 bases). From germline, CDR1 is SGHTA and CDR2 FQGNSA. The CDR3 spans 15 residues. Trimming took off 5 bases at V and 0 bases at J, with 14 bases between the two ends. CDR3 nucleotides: TGTGCCAGCAGCCCACCGGACTGGGACTCCTACGAGCAGTACTTC. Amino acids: CASSPPDWDSYEQYF.

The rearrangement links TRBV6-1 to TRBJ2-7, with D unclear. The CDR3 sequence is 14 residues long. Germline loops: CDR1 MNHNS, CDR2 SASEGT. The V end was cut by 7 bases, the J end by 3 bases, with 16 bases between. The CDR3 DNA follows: TGTGCCAGCAACTCCGAGACGAGGCGCTACGAGCAGTACTTC. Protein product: CASNSETRRYEQYF.

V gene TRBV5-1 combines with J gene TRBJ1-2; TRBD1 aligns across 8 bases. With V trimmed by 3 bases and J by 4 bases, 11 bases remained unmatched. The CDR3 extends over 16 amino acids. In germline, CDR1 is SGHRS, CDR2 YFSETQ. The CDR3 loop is CASSSTTGTGVYGYTF. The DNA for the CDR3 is TGCGCCAGCAGCTCCACTACCGGGACAGGTGTCTATGGCTACACCTTC.

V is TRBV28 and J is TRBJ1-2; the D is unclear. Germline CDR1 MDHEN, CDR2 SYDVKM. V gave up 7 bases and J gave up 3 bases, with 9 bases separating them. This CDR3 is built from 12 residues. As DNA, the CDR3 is TGTGCCAGCACCCCTGCGTACTATGGCTACACCTTC. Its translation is CASTPAYYGYTF.